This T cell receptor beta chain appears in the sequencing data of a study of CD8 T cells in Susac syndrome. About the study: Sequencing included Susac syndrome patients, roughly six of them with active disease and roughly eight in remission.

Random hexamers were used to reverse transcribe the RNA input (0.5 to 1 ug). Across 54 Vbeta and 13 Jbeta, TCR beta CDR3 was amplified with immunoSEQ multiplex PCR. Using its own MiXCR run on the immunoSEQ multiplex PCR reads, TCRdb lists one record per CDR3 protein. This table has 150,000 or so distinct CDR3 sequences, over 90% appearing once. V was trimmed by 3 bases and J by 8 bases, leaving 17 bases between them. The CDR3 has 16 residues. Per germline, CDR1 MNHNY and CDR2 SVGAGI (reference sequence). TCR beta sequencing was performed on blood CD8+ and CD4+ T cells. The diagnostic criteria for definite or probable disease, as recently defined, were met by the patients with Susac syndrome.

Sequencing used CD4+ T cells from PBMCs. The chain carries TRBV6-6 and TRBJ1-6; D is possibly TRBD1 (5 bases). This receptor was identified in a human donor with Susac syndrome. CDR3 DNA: TGTGCCAGCAGTTATGAACAGCGGGGAGGGGATTCACCCCTCCACTTT. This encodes CASSYEQRGGDSPLHF.